The TCR beta chain described here comes from a study of blood T cell repertoires in COVID-19 (TCRdb year 2020). A note on the overall study: Samples covering the acute and convalescent phases of COVID-19 were provided by collaborators in the United States, Italy and Spain. Subjects who had been exposed to COVID-19, were actively infected with it, or had recovered from it provided the deeply sampled blood TCRbeta repertoires that made up the dataset. Sample metadata almost always included a de-identified subject ID, COVID-19 status, age in years and sex. The repertoires were released in a freely available public database intended as a resource for research on the immune response to SARS-CoV-2. The prospective study material was composed of cDNA or gDNA derived from T cells, B-cell-depleted T cells, or PBMCs. The samples were drawn from the first 160 participants of the ongoing ImmuneRACE study and from 1,254 subjects provided by 6 global collaborators. Where HLA class I and class II types were available, the types were taken from metadata supplied by the sample provider, not from assay-based typing.

Unmatched junction bases come to 4, with V trimmed by 4 bases and J by 3 bases. The CDR3, from cysteine to phenylalanine, totals 15 residues. Left in the record is the CDR3 DNA by itself, 45 bases read in frame from the first base. The germline V gene encodes CDR1 MNHNY and CDR2 SVGAGI (reference sequence). TCRbeta CDR3 regions were amplified from genomic DNA using the immunoSEQ Assay, a bias-controlled multiplex PCR. As for the original processing: Within the assay, amplification of reference gene primers was used to estimate how many nucleated cells each sample contained. To quantify the absolute abundance of each unique TCRbeta CDR3 rearrangement, sequence reads were collapsed and filtered. Productive Simpson clonality was computed per sample as the square root of Simpson's diversity index over productive rearrangements. This immuneACCESS table, as held by TCRdb, lists in-frame sequences with V and J called but not all clones. Of the missing ones, under half trace to an unresolved V gene in checked studies; the others have no known cause. V, J and clone size reflect that table, while D and trimming were determined from the DNA. In all, the sample holds about 54,000 clones, and around nine tenths of those were seen once. The top ten clones comprise 7% to 9% of the sample.

For this clone: Its antigen is unknown. No clone much larger than this one lies a single base away; base qualities are absent.

Collaborating institutions collected whole blood in K2EDTA tubes following their own protocols. For TCRbeta analysis, collaborator samples were shipped as frozen whole blood, as isolated PBMCs, or as DNA extracted from either sample type. Overall results and qualifications from the work: How much clinical and demographic metadata was included differed by source and by participant, and the metadata was provided uncurated.

Sequencing used peripheral blood. The sequence came from a woman aged 40 to 49 with active COVID-19. The rearranged chain carries TRBV6-6 and TRBJ1-5; 9 central nucleotides agree with TRBD1. The CDR3 region reads CASSSRTGVNQPQHF. The DNA is TGTGCCAGCAGTTCACGGACAGGGGTCAATCAGCCCCAGCATTTT.